The sequence of this T cell receptor beta chain was determined in a study of a mutant IDH1 vaccine in newly diagnosed glioma. The wider study: Patients began vaccination 4-6 weeks after radiotherapy alone, or with temozolomide cycles.

Notes on the study in general: Vaccination induced immune responses in about 93% of patients.

TCRdb's copy holds only in-frame clones and misses some; the assay was immunoSEQ multiplex PCR. This sample has around 60,000 clones, with 65% to 85% found just once. Trimming pared 1 base from V and 6 bases from J, leaving 17 bases between. Germline CDR1 and CDR2: LNHDA and SQIVND (reference sequence). There are 16 residues in the CDR3. In regard to this clone: Its antigen remains unknown.

Time point specified: week 11, during vaccination. Every vaccine dose comprised 300 ug of mutant IDH1 20-mer peptide plus topical imiquimod. The chain links TRBV19 to TRBJ2-3, with a weak D call TRBD1 (6 bases). The sequence came from a woman aged 50 to 60 with glioma. The sample consisted of PBMCs, taken from a glioma patient whose treatment included an IDH1 peptide vaccine. The CDR3 reads CASSIGQAGGRDTQYF. DNA for the CDR3: TGTGCCAGTAGTATAGGACAGGCCGGTGGGCGGGATACGCAGTATTTT.